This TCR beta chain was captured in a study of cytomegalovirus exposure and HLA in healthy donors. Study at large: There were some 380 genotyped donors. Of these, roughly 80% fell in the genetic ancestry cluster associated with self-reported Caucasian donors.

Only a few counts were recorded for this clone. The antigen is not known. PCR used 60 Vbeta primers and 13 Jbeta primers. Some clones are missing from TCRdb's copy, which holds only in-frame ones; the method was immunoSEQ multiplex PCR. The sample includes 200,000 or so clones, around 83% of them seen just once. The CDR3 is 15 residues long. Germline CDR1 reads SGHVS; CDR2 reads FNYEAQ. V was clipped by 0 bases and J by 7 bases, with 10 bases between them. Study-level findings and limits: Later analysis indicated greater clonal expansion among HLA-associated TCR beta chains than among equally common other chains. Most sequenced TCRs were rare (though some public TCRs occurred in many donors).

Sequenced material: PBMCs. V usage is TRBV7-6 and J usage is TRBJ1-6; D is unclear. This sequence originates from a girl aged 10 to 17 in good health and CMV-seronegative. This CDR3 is CASSLADGFNSPLHF. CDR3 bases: TGTGCCAGCAGCTTAGCCGACGGGTTCAATTCACCCCTCCACTTT. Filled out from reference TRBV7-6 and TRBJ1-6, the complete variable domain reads GAGVSQSPRYKVTKRGQDVALRCDPISGHVSLYWYRQALGQGPEFLTYFNYEAQQDKSGLPNDRFSAERPEGSISTLTIQRTEQRDSAMYRCASSLADGFNSPLHFGNGTRLTVT.